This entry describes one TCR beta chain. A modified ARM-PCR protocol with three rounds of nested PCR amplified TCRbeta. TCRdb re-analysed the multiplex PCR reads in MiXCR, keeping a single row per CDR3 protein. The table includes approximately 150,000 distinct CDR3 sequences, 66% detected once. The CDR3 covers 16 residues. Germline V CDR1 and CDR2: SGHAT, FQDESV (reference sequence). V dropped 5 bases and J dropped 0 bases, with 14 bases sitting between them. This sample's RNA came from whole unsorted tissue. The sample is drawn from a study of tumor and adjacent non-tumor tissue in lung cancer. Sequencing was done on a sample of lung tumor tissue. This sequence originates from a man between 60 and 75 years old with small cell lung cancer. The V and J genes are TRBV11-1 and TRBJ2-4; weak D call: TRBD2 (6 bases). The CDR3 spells CASSDGRALAKNIQYF. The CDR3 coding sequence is TGTGCCAGCAGCGACGGGAGAGCCCTAGCCAAAAACATTCAGTACTTC.